This is a list of T cell receptor beta chains from one sample in a study of T-cell memory formation after mild COVID-19. MiXCR, run by TCRdb on the 5' RACE reads, gives a single entry per CDR3 protein. The repertoire has 400,000 to 450,000 distinct CDR3 sequences, approximately 18% of them found once; the top ten carry about 22%. Sequences were obtained from PBMCs or a T cell subset sorted from them (not recorded which). These receptors all stem from a man younger than 35 who had mild COVID-19 (a few samples of this study predate the infection). Cell type and time point are not known. The CDR3 runs from the conserved cysteine through the conserved F or W. D genes are given only for firm matches. Expanded clones get a size class; other rows say once, few or many, or leave the size out.

v_call	d_call	j_call	clone_size	cdr3_aa	cdr3_nt
TRBV7-2	-	TRBJ2-3	many	CASSPPPQDTQYF	TGTGCCAGCAGCCCCCCCCCTCAAGATACGCAGTATTTT
TRBV15	-	TRBJ2-2	few	CATSRDRGNTGELFF	TGTGCCACCAGCAGAGATCGTGGGAACACCGGGGAGCTGTTTTTT
TRBV5-1	-	TRBJ1-2	-	CASSLGTVQNGYTF	TGCGCCAGCAGCTTGGGTACGGTGCAAAATGGCTACACCTTC
TRBV11-2	TRBD1	TRBJ1-1	-	CASSLSDRGIEAFF	TGTGCCAGCAGCCTGTCGGACAGGGGCATTGAAGCTTTCTTT
TRBV2	TRBD2	TRBJ2-3	-	CADAGGPSSTDTQYF	TGTGCCGATGCGGGGGGCCCTTCTAGCACAGATACGCAGTATTTT
TRBV7-3	-	TRBJ2-2	few	CASSKTRGANTGELFF	TGTGCCAGCAGTAAAACCAGGGGGGCGAACACCGGGGAGCTGTTTTTT
TRBV24-1	TRBD1	TRBJ1-2	-	CATSDSGTGASPRVAGYTF	TGTGCCACCAGTGATTCCGGGACAGGGGCATCGCCTAGGGTTGCTGGCTACACCTTC
TRBV7-2	-	TRBJ2-5	-	CASSEDQETQYF	TGTGCCAGCTCGGAGGACCAAGAGACCCAGTACTTC
TRBV4-1	TRBD1	TRBJ2-7	-	CASSRRTGSSYEQYF	TGCGCCAGCAGCCGAAGGACAGGGAGCTCCTACGAGCAGTACTTC
TRBV5-1	-	TRBJ2-7	-	CASSLIHASPYEQYF	TGCGCCAGCAGCTTGATTCACGCATCCCCCTACGAGCAGTACTTC
TRBV3-1	TRBD1	TRBJ1-5	few	CASSQVPTGNQPQHF	TGTGCCAGCAGCCAAGTGCCGACAGGGAATCAGCCCCAGCATTTT
TRBV20-1	-	TRBJ2-2	-	CSARDLTGTSNTGELFF	TGCAGTGCTAGAGACCTTACCGGGACATCGAACACCGGGGAGCTGTTTTTT
TRBV27	-	TRBJ2-7	few	CATILQGEGYEQYF	TGTGCCACCATCCTACAGGGCGAGGGCTACGAGCAGTACTTC
TRBV5-1	-	TRBJ2-6	few	CASNFGASGANVLTF	TGCGCCAGCAATTTCGGGGCGTCGGGGGCCAACGTCCTGACTTTC
TRBV27	TRBD2	TRBJ2-1	few	CASSFVAGVYEQFF	TGTGCCAGCAGTTTTGTAGCGGGGGTTTATGAGCAGTTCTTC
TRBV12-3/TRBV12-4	TRBD2	TRBJ2-1	-	CASSGASGGVDNEQFF	TGTGCCAGCAGTGGGGCTAGCGGGGGGGTAGACAATGAGCAGTTCTTC